These T cell receptor beta chains were read from a single sample in a study of cytomegalovirus exposure and HLA in healthy donors. Profiled with immunoSEQ multiplex PCR; TCRdb holds only in-frame clones, not every one. The table shows about 200,000 clones, with 79% occurring only once. What was sequenced was PBMCs. Receptors originate from a man between 50 and 59 years old in good health and CMV-seronegative. CDR3s include the opening cysteine and the closing phenylalanine or tryptophan. Fields, in order: V gene, J gene, clone size, D gene, CDR3 length, CDR3 DNA, CDR3 protein. A D gene is named only where the DNA matches it firmly. Not every row has a clone size; where given, it reads once, few, many or a size class.

v_gene: TRBV28
j_gene: TRBJ2-7
abundance: -
d_gene: TRBD2
len: 16
CDR3nt: TGTGCCAGCAGTCTACGGACTAGCGGGAGCTCCTACGAGCAGTACTTC
CDR3aa: CASSLRTSGSSYEQYF

v_gene: TRBV19
j_gene: TRBJ2-1
abundance: -
d_gene: -
len: 17
CDR3nt: TGTGCCAGTAGTCCCCCTCGGGCCGGGAGTTCCTACAATGAGCAGTTCTTC
CDR3aa: CASSPPRAGSSYNEQFF

v_gene: TRBV13
j_gene: TRBJ1-4
abundance: -
d_gene: -
len: 13
CDR3nt: TGTGCCAGCAGCTTTACCCGGGGTGAAAAACTGTTTTTT
CDR3aa: CASSFTRGEKLFF

v_gene: TRBV27
j_gene: TRBJ2-7
abundance: -
d_gene: TRBD2
len: 14
CDR3nt: TGTGCCAGCAGTTCCGCGGGAGAGACTTACGAGCAGTACTTC
CDR3aa: CASSSAGETYEQYF

v_gene: TRBV5-1
j_gene: TRBJ2-3
abundance: -
d_gene: TRBD2
len: 17
CDR3nt: TGCGCCAGCAGCTTGGCCGCTAGCGGGAGGGCCATGAGTACGCAGTATTTT
CDR3aa: CASSLAASGRAMSTQYF

v_gene: TRBV4-2
j_gene: TRBJ2-1
abundance: once
d_gene: TRBD2
len: 18
CDR3nt: TGTGCCAGCAGCCAAACCCCCGGGACTAGCGGCCTTTCGCATGAGCAGTTCTTC
CDR3aa: CASSQTPGTSGLSHEQFF

v_gene: TRBV18
j_gene: TRBJ2-7
abundance: -
d_gene: -
len: 15
CDR3nt: TGTGCCAGCTCAAGAACTAGTGTAGAAGCCTACGAGCAGTACTTC
CDR3aa: CASSRTSVEAYEQYF

v_gene: TRBV27
j_gene: TRBJ2-7
abundance: -
d_gene: -
len: 15
CDR3nt: TGTGCCAGCAGTTTATCGAGGGGGGGAACCTACGAGCAGTACTTC
CDR3aa: CASSLSRGGTYEQYF

v_gene: TRBV9
j_gene: TRBJ2-7
abundance: -
d_gene: TRBD1
len: 16
CDR3nt: TGTGCCAGCAGCGTAACCCCCTCGGGACAGGGCCACGAGCAGTACTTC
CDR3aa: CASSVTPSGQGHEQYF

v_gene: TRBV28
j_gene: TRBJ1-3
abundance: -
d_gene: -
len: 11
CDR3nt: TGTGCCAGCAGCCACCGGGACTCCCTATATTTT
CDR3aa: CASSHRDSLYF

v_gene: TRBV30
j_gene: TRBJ2-7
abundance: -
d_gene: -
len: 15
CDR3nt: TGTGCCTGGAGGAAATGGGACATGAGCTCCTACGAGCAGTACTTC
CDR3aa: CAWRKWDMSSYEQYF

v_gene: TRBV28
j_gene: TRBJ1-2
abundance: -
d_gene: -
len: 15
CDR3nt: TGTGCCAGCAGTTCACCCCGTAGGGGCATGGATGGCTACACCTTC
CDR3aa: CASSSPRRGMDGYTF

v_gene: TRBV9
j_gene: TRBJ2-1
abundance: -
d_gene: TRBD2
len: 16
CDR3nt: TGTGCCAGCAGCGTAGTCCCCGGGGAGGGAAATCATGAGCAGTTCTTC
CDR3aa: CASSVVPGEGNHEQFF

v_gene: TRBV19
j_gene: TRBJ1-5
abundance: -
d_gene: -
len: 13
CDR3nt: TGTGCCAGTAGTACGGACAGAAATCAGCCCCAGCATTTT
CDR3aa: CASSTDRNQPQHF

v_gene: TRBV27
j_gene: TRBJ1-1
abundance: few
d_gene: -
len: 13
CDR3nt: TGTGCCAGCAGTTTATACAGGAACACTGAAGCTTTCTTT
CDR3aa: CASSLYRNTEAFF

v_gene: TRBV9
j_gene: TRBJ2-1
abundance: -
d_gene: -
len: 16
CDR3nt: TGTGCCAGCAGCGTAAATGCTAGACAGGAGATGAATGAGCAGTTCTTC
CDR3aa: CASSVNARQEMNEQFF

v_gene: TRBV28
j_gene: TRBJ2-7
abundance: few
d_gene: TRBD2
len: 15
CDR3nt: TGTGCCAGCAGTTCACCAGCGGGAGGCCTCTACGAGCAGTACTTC
CDR3aa: CASSSPAGGLYEQYF

v_gene: TRBV30
j_gene: TRBJ2-1
abundance: once
d_gene: TRBD2
len: 13
CDR3nt: TGTGCCTGGGTGGGGGAGGGTAAAAATGAGCAGTTCTTC
CDR3aa: CAWVGEGKNEQFF

v_gene: TRBV5-1
j_gene: TRBJ2-2
abundance: -
d_gene: TRBD1
len: 15
CDR3nt: TGCGCCAGCAGCTTGGGGACAGGGGGAGTCGGGGAGCTGTTTTTT
CDR3aa: CASSLGTGGVGELFF

v_gene: TRBV5-1
j_gene: TRBJ1-4
abundance: -
d_gene: -
len: 15
CDR3nt: TGCGCCAGCAGCCCCAAAGGGGGAACTAATGAAAAACTGTTTTTT
CDR3aa: CASSPKGGTNEKLFF